A selection of T cell receptor beta chains follows, all from one sample in a study of T cell repertoires in cytomegalovirus infection. TCRdb fed the reads into MiXCR, producing one record per CDR3 protein. The data hold 100,000 to 150,000 distinct CDR3 sequences, with 8.8% observed a single time. The sequenced sample was PBMCs. These receptors were obtained from a human donor in good health (CMV status not recorded). Some clones in this sample may be carry-over from other donors' samples. Each CDR3 is given with its conserved first and last residue. D genes are given only for firm matches. A clone size is listed for some rows: how often the clone was seen (once, few, many), or a class if it is expanded.

j_call | v_call | clone_size | d_call | cdr3_nt | cdr3_aa
TRBJ2-5 | TRBV5-4 | few | TRBD2 | TGTGCCAGCAGCTCAAGCGGGGGGCGAGAGACCCAGTACTTC | CASSSSGGRETQYF
TRBJ1-1 | TRBV29-1 | - | - | TGCAGCGTTGAACGCCCATCTGAAGCTTTCTTT | CSVERPSEAFF
TRBJ1-4 | TRBV28 | many | TRBD1 | TGTGCCAGCAGCGGTGACAGGGGGCCTAATGAAAAACTGTTTTTT | CASSGDRGPNEKLFF
TRBJ2-3 | TRBV2 | - | TRBD2 | TGTGCCAGCAGTGATAAGAGCGGGGCAGATACGCAGTATTTT | CASSDKSGADTQYF
TRBJ2-1 | TRBV9 | - | TRBD2 | TGTGCCAGCAGCGTAAATAGCGGGGGGCCCTACAATGAGCAGTTCTTC | CASSVNSGGPYNEQFF
TRBJ2-7 | TRBV19 | - | - | TGTGCCAGTAGTCCCGGGCCAGTCGAAGAGCAGTACTTC | CASSPGPVEEQYF
TRBJ2-2 | TRBV7-8 | few | - | TGTGCTTTACGAGGGTCGGTCACCGGGGAGCTGTTTTTT | CALRGSVTGELFF
TRBJ2-1 | TRBV5-4 | - | - | TGTGCCAGCAGCTTGTCCAACTACAATGAGCAGTTCTTC | CASSLSNYNEQFF
TRBJ2-7 | TRBV5-1 | few | TRBD1 | TGCGCCAGCAGCCTACCGACAGGGGGAACCTACGAGCAGTACTTC | CASSLPTGGTYEQYF
TRBJ1-2 | TRBV18 | - | - | TGTGCCAGCTCACCAGGGGGGACGGCTTTCTATGGCTACACCTTC | CASSPGGTAFYGYTF
TRBJ2-7 | TRBV7-2 | many | TRBD1 | TGTGCCAGCAGCTTAGGACAGGGGGGCTTCTACGAGCAGTACTTC | CASSLGQGGFYEQYF
TRBJ2-7 | TRBV7-2 | many | TRBD2 | TGTGCCAGCGGGGATAGCGGGGGGCGGGAGCAGTACTTC | CASGDSGGREQYF
TRBJ1-5 | TRBV4-1 | many | - | TGCGCCAGCAGCCAAGAAACCAGACAGCTAATGAGGCCCCAGCATTTT | CASSQETRQLMRPQHF
TRBJ2-2 | TRBV12-3/TRBV12-4 | many | TRBD1 | TGTGCCAGCTCAATATTTGCCCGGACAGGGAGCCCCGGGGAGCTGTTTTTT | CASSIFARTGSPGELFF
TRBJ1-4 | TRBV29-1 | - | TRBD1 | TGCAGCGTTAGGGACAGACCTAATGAAAAACTGTTTTTT | CSVRDRPNEKLFF
TRBJ1-1 | TRBV7-2 | many | - | TGTGCCAGCAGCTCGATCAGGGGCGGGAACACTGAAGCTTTCTTT | CASSSIRGGNTEAFF
TRBJ2-7 | TRBV9 | few | - | TGTGCCAGCAGCTCCCAGCGGGCCGAGCAGTACTTC | CASSSQRAEQYF
TRBJ1-6 | TRBV5-1 | many | - | TGCGCCAGCAGCTTGGGGCAGCCGTTTGACTCACCCCTCCACTTT | CASSLGQPFDSPLHF
TRBJ2-1 | TRBV7-2 | many | TRBD2 | TGTGCCAGCAGAAGAGATCCTAGCGGGGGGGGATACAATGAGCAGTTCTTC | CASRRDPSGGGYNEQFF
TRBJ2-5 | TRBV28 | many | TRBD2 | TGTGCCAGCAGAAGTCCGGGACTAGCGGGCCCCCAAGAGACCCAGTACTTC | CASRSPGLAGPQETQYF
TRBJ1-5 | TRBV19 | many | - | TGTGCCAGCACGGACACCTACCTGAATCAGCCCCAGCATTTT | CASTDTYLNQPQHF
TRBJ1-1 | TRBV7-9 | few | TRBD1 | TGTGCCAGCAGCTTCGGCAGGGGGACCACTGAAGCTTTCTTT | CASSFGRGTTEAFF
TRBJ2-1 | TRBV7-2 | many | - | TGTGCCAGCAGCCCCGGGGTAGCATATGAGCAGTTCTTC | CASSPGVAYEQFF
TRBJ2-5 | TRBV14 | few | - | TGTGCCAGCAGCCAAGTAACAGGGAGGCAAGAGACCCAGTACTTC | CASSQVTGRQETQYF
TRBJ1-5 | TRBV20-1 | once | - | TGCAGTGGCAGCCAGAGGCGGGGGGACAATCAGCCCCATCATTTT | CSGSQRRGDNQPHHF
TRBJ1-2 | TRBV7-2 | many | - | TGTGCCAGCAGCTTAGCCCTCCCAGGGGACGGCTACACCTTC | CASSLALPGDGYTF
TRBJ2-1 | TRBV19 | many | TRBD2 | TGTGCCAGTAGTATTTATGGGACTAGCGGAGCCAATGAGCAGTTCTTC | CASSIYGTSGANEQFF
TRBJ2-5 | TRBV29-1 | many | - | TGCAGCGTTGTCCAGCAAGGGGCTCAAGAGACCCAGTACTTC | CSVVQQGAQETQYF
TRBJ2-6 | TRBV28 | many | - | TGTGCCAGCAGTTTGAAGGGAGAGGGGTTCTCTGGGGCCAACGTCCTGACTTTC | CASSLKGEGFSGANVLTF
TRBJ2-3 | TRBV6-6 | - | - | TGTGCCAGCTTCTTGGACGGTGGAACAGATACGCAGTATTTT | CASFLDGGTDTQYF
TRBJ2-7 | TRBV7-9 | - | TRBD1 | TGTGCCAGCAGCTTGGGACAGGGGGTAGGTAGCGCCTACGAGCAGTACTTC | CASSLGQGVGSAYEQYF
TRBJ1-1 | TRBV28 | many | - | TGTGCCAGCAGTTCCCCTTCGGGGAACACTGAAGCTTTCTTT | CASSSPSGNTEAFF
TRBJ2-7 | TRBV15 | - | TRBD1 | TGTGCCACCAGCAGAGGGGACAGGGGAGCCTACGAGCAGTACTTC | CATSRGDRGAYEQYF
TRBJ1-4 | TRBV7-2 | - | - | TGTGCCAGCAGCTTGGGGGGGGCGGGCGAAAAACTGTTTTTT | CASSLGGAGEKLFF
TRBJ2-1 | TRBV20-1 | - | TRBD1 | TGCAGTGCTGACAACGGGACAGGGGTTTCCAATGAGCAGTTCTTC | CSADNGTGVSNEQFF